This TCR beta chain comes out of a study of blood T cell repertoires in COVID-19. The cohort comprised adults aged about 18 to 100 years residing in about two dozen US areas. In Cohort 3, a recovered donor had either two negative PCRs, clearance, or symptom resolution. The count of this clone is one. Using immunoSEQ multiplex PCR, the repertoire was profiled, and TCRdb retains in-frame clones only, with some absent. The sample lists about 350,000 clones; roughly 87% were seen once. V lost 4 bases, J lost 8 bases, and 11 bases lay in between. CDR1 and CDR2 (germline): WNHNN, SYGVQD (reference sequence). The CDR3 extends over 13 amino acids.

The rearrangement joins TRBV10-1 to TRBJ2-2; D unclear. The sample comprised PBMCs or T cells enriched from blood (not recorded which). The sequence derives from a woman in her thirties who had recovered from COVID-19. The CDR3 loop reads CASSGQAGGELFF. The CDR3 DNA reads as TGCGCCAGCAGTGGGCAGGCCGGAGGGGAGCTGTTTTTT.